The rows below give T cell receptor beta chains drawn from one sample of a study of control samples from healthy donors and cancer patients. The method was immunoSEQ multiplex PCR; TCRdb's version includes in-frame clones alone and lacks a portion of them. The sample records 100,000 to 150,000 clones, roughly 92% being singletons. The specimen was blood. The source of these receptors is a man younger than 35 in good health. Both conserved end residues are part of each CDR3. D genes are given only for firm matches. Clone size is shown for a subset of rows, as once, few, many or a class of expanded clone.

J | V | D | size | DNA | CDR3
TRBJ2-7 | TRBV2 | TRBD2 | NA | TGTGCCAGTCTGACTAGCGGGGGACCAAGCTCCTACGAGCAGTACTTC | CASLTSGGPSSYEQYF
TRBJ1-4 | TRBV19 | TRBD1 | NA | TGTGCCAGTAGTCGTACAGGGGCCCCGGGGGAAAAACTGTTTTTT | CASSRTGAPGEKLFF
TRBJ2-6 | TRBV5-1 | NA | NA | TGCGCCAGCAGCTTCCAGGGACGCTCTGGGGCCAACGTCCTGACTTTC | CASSFQGRSGANVLTF
TRBJ2-3 | TRBV7-9 | TRBD2 | NA | TGTGCCAGCAGCCACCGACTAGCGGGGTTCACAGATACGCAGTATTTT | CASSHRLAGFTDTQYF
TRBJ1-2 | TRBV25-1 | TRBD1 | NA | TGTGCCAGCAGTGTCACCGGGACAGGGAGGCGGGTTGACTATGGCTACACCTTC | CASSVTGTGRRVDYGYTF
TRBJ2-7 | TRBV18 | TRBD1 | NA | TGTGCCAGCTCACCGGGACAGGGGATAAACTACGAGCAGTACTTC | CASSPGQGINYEQYF
TRBJ1-1 | TRBV6-5 | NA | NA | TGTGCCAGTAGCAGGGGAAACACTGAAGCTTTCTTT | CASSRGNTEAFF
TRBJ1-1 | TRBV7-2 | NA | NA | TGTGCCAGCACATGGACCCTGAGGACTGAAGCTTTCTTT | CASTWTLRTEAFF
TRBJ2-3 | TRBV4-1 | NA | few | TGCGCCAGCAGCCAAGTCGACTTAGGGTTCGCAGATACGCAGTATTTT | CASSQVDLGFADTQYF
TRBJ1-1 | TRBV6-5 | NA | NA | TGTGCCAGCACGCTACGGGGAGGGGCGTCTGAAGCTTTCTTT | CASTLRGGASEAFF
TRBJ2-3 | TRBV9 | NA | NA | TGTGCCAGCAGCGAGGGGTCGGGGTCGAACACAGATACGCAGTATTTT | CASSEGSGSNTDTQYF
TRBJ1-2 | TRBV3-1/TRBV3-2 | TRBD1 | NA | TGTGCCAGCAGCATCACAGGGGGCGGCTACACCTTC | CASSITGGGYTF
TRBJ2-7 | TRBV9 | TRBD2 | NA | TGTGCCAGCAGCGTACTAGCGGGGGCCACCTACGAGCAGTACTTC | CASSVLAGATYEQYF
TRBJ1-1 | TRBV3-1/TRBV3-2 | NA | NA | TGTGCCAGCAGCCCCCGGGGCAGTAGCACTGAAGCTTTCTTT | CASSPRGSSTEAFF
TRBJ1-6 | TRBV5-1 | NA | NA | TGCGCCAGCAGCTTGGCCGGTGATAATTCACCCCTCCACTTT | CASSLAGDNSPLHF
TRBJ2-3 | TRBV5-1 | NA | NA | TGCGCCAGCATGGCTATACCAGATACGCAGTATTTT | CASMAIPDTQYF
TRBJ2-5 | TRBV5-1 | NA | NA | TGCGCCAGCAGCTTGCAGGGAAGGGGAGAGGAGACCCAGTACTTC | CASSLQGRGEETQYF
TRBJ1-2 | TRBV5-4 | NA | once | TGTGCCAGCAGCTTGGGCGGGGTTGCAGACTACACCTTC | CASSLGGVADYTF
TRBJ1-1 | TRBV12-5 | NA | NA | TGTGCTAGTGGTTTGGAAGGAGGGACTGAAGCTTTCTTT | CASGLEGGTEAFF
TRBJ2-1 | TRBV11-3 | NA | NA | TGTGCCAGCAGCTTAGGTCGAAACAATGAGCAGTTCTTC | CASSLGRNNEQFF
TRBJ1-1 | TRBV6-5 | NA | NA | TGTGCCAGCAGTTATAAGAGGGGATGGACTGAAGCTTTCTTT | CASSYKRGWTEAFF
TRBJ1-1 | TRBV5-5 | TRBD1 | NA | TGTGCCAGCAGCTTTTTGGGGGGACAGCAGAACACTGAAGCTTTCTTT | CASSFLGGQQNTEAFF
TRBJ2-5 | TRBV5-4 | NA | NA | TGTGCCAGCAGCCGTGACGGGGGCCGGGGGTATGAGACCCAGTACTTC | CASSRDGGRGYETQYF
TRBJ1-1 | TRBV6-5 | TRBD1 | NA | TGTGCCAGCAGTTCTCAACAGGGGGCGTTCACTGAAGCTTTCTTT | CASSSQQGAFTEAFF
TRBJ2-1 | TRBV10-3 | TRBD2 | NA | TGTGCCATCAGTGGAAGGACTAGCGGGGGGGCTACCTACAATGAGCAGTTCTTC | CAISGRTSGGATYNEQFF
TRBJ2-3 | TRBV13 | NA | NA | TGTGCCAGCAGCGAGACCGATACGCAGTATTTT | CASSETDTQYF
TRBJ2-5 | TRBV20-1 | TRBD2 | NA | TGCAGTGCTAGTTTGGCGGGAGAGGAGACCCAGTACTTC | CSASLAGEETQYF
TRBJ1-6 | TRBV19 | NA | NA | TGTGCCAGTAGTAAGGGAAATTCACCCCTCCACTTT | CASSKGNSPLHF
TRBJ2-7 | TRBV5-1 | TRBD1 | NA | TGCGCCAGCAGCCCCGGGACAGGTACCTACGAGCAGTACTTC | CASSPGTGTYEQYF